This record looks at one T cell receptor beta chain sequence and its context. As yet, its antigen is unknown. From germline, CDR1 is MNHNS and CDR2 SASEGT. This CDR3 region has 18 residues. V was clipped by 2 bases and J by 0 bases, with 17 bases between them. The record originates from a study of radiotherapy plus CTLA-4 blockade in lung cancer. Across the whole study: Among enrolled patients, 15% to 20% responded and about 30% achieved disease control.

Generated by immunoSEQ multiplex PCR, the TCRdb table keeps only in-frame clones and is missing some. The table records about 80,000 clones, under 85% of them present only once. Findings of the study overall: Peripheral blood showed expansion of tumor-derived TCR clones after radiotherapy and ipilimumab.

The chain is built from TRBV6-1 and TRBJ1-5; weak D call: TRBD1 (5 bases). This receptor was obtained from a human donor with non-small cell lung cancer who had stable disease on radiotherapy plus ipilimumab. Sequenced material: peripheral blood, taken from a patient treated with radiotherapy plus ipilimumab. CDR3 nucleotides: TGTGCCAGCAGTGAATTAAGGGGAGGAGGGTATAGCAATCAGCCCCAGCATTTT. This codes for CASSELRGGGYSNQPQHF.